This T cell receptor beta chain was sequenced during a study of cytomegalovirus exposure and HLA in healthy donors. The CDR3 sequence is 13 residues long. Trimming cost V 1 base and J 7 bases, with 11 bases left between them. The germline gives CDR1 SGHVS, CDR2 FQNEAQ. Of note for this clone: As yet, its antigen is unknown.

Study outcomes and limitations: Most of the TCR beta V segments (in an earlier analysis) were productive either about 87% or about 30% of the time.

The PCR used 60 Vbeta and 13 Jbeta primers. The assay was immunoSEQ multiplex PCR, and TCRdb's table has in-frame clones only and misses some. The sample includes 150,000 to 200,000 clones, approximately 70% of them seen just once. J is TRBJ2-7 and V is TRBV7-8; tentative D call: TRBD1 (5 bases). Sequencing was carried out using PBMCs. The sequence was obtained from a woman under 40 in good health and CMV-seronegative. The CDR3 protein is CASSLDRPREQYF. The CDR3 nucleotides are TGTGCCAGCAGCTTAGACAGGCCGAGGGAGCAGTACTTC.